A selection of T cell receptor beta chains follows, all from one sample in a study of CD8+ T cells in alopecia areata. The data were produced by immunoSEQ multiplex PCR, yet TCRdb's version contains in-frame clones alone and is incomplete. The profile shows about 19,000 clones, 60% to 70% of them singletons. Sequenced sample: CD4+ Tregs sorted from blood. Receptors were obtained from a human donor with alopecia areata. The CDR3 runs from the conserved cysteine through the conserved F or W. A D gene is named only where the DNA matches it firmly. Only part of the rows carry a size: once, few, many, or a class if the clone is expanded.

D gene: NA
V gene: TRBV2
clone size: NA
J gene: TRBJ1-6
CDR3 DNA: TGTGCCAGCAGTGATTCCAGGATCCATCCTAGGGGGCCCCTCCACTTT
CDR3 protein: CASSDSRIHPRGPLHF

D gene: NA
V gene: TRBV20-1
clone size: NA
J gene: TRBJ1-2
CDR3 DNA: TGCAGTGCTGCCCAGGGAGGCTACACCTTC
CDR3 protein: CSAAQGGYTF

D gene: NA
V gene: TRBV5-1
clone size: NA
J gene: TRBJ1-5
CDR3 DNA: TGCGCCAGCAGCTTGGGCCCACCTGGCAATCAGCCCCAGCATTTT
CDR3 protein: CASSLGPPGNQPQHF

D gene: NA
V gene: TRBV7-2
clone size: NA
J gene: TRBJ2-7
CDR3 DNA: TGTGCCAGCAGCTTACGATTTGAACTCCTCAGTGCTGAGCAGTACTTC
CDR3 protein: CASSLRFELLSAEQYF

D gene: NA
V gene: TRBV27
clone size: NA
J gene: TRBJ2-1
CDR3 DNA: TGTGCCAGCAGTTTAGGGGCGGGCCGGCCCTTTAATGAGCAGTTCTTC
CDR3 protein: CASSLGAGRPFNEQFF

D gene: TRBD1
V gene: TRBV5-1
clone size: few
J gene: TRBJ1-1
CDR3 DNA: TGCGCCAGCAGCTGGACAGGGGCGGGGTCGAACACTGAAGCTTTCTTT
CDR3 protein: CASSWTGAGSNTEAFF

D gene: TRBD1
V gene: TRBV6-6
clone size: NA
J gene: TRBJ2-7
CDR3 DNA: TGTGCCAGCAGTGACAGGGCCTATGGCGAGCAGTACTTC
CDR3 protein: CASSDRAYGEQYF

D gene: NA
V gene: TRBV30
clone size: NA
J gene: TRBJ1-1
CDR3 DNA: TGTGCCTGGAACGGAGCCCTAAACCTAAACACTGAAGCTTTCTTT
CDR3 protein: CAWNGALNLNTEAFF

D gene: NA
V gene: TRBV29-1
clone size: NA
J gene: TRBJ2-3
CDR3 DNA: TGCAGCGTTGAAGAGGATTTGGTGTATTTT
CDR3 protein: CSVEEDLVYF

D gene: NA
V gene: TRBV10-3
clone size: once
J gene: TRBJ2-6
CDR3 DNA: TGTGCCATCAGTGTAGCGGTTTCCGCCAACGTCCTGACTTTC
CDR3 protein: CAISVAVSANVLTF

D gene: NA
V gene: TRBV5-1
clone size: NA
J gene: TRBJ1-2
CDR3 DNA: TGCGCCAGCAGCCGACAGCTTAACTATGGCTACACCTTC
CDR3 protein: CASSRQLNYGYTF

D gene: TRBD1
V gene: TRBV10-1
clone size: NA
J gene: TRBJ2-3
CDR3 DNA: TGCGCCAGCAGTGCTGCCGGGACAGGGCTAACAGATACGCAGTATTTT
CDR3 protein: CASSAAGTGLTDTQYF

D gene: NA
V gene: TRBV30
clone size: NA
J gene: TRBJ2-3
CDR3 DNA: TGTGCCTACCAAACGGGGACCCTCACAGATACGCAGTATTTT
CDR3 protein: CAYQTGTLTDTQYF

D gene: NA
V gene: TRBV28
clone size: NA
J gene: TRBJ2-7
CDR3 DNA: TGTGCCAGCAGTTGGACCTACGAGCAGTACTTC
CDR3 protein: CASSWTYEQYF

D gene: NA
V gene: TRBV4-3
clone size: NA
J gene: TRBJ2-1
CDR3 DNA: TGCGCCAGCAGCCAAGATGGCCGTAATGAGCAGTTCTTC
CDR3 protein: CASSQDGRNEQFF

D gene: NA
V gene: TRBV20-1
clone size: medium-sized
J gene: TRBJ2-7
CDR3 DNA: TGCAGTGCTAGATCCAGCTACGAGCAGTACTTC
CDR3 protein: CSARSSYEQYF

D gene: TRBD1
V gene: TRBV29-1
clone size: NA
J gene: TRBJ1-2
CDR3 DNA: TGCAGCGGGACAGGGGGTAACAACTATGGCTACACCTTC
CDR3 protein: CSGTGGNNYGYTF

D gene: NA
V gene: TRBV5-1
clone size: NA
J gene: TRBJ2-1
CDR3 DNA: TGCGCCAGCAGCTTGTGGGACGAGCAGTTCTTC
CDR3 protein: CASSLWDEQFF

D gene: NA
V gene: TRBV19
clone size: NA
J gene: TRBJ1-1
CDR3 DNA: TGTGCCAGTAGTAGGGCAAGGGGCTTGGGGAACACTGAAGCTTTCTTT
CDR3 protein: CASSRARGLGNTEAFF

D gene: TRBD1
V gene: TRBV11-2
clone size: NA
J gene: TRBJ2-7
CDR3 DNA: TGTGCCAGCAGCTATCCTGACAGGGAAATATACTTC
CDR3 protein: CASSYPDREIYF

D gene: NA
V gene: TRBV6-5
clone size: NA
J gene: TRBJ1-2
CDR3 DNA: TGTGCCAGCAGCCCAGGGAAGAATGGCTACACCTTC
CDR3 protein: CASSPGKNGYTF

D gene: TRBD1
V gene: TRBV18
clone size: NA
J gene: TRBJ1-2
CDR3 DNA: TGTGCCAGCTCACCAACTGAGACAGGGGGAGGCTACACCTTC
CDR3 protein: CASSPTETGGGYTF

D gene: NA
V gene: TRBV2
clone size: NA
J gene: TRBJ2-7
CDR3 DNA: TGTGCCAGCAGAGGGCAGGTCCACGAGCAGTACTTC
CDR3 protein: CASRGQVHEQYF

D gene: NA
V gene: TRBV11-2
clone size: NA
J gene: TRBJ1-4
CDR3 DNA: TGTGCCAGCAGCCCTGGTGTTATCCAAACTAATGAAAAACTGTTTTTT
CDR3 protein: CASSPGVIQTNEKLFF

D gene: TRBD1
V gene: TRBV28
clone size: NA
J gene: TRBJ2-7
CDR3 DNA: TGTGCCAGCAGTGGACAGGGGAATTTGAACTTC
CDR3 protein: CASSGQGNLNF

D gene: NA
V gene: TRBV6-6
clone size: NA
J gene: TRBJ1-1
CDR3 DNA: TGTGCCAGCAGTCTACGGACAGTAAACACTGAAGCTTTCTTT
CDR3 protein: CASSLRTVNTEAFF

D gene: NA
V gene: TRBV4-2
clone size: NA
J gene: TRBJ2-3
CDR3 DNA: TGTGCCAGCAGCCAAGATCCCGGGTACGCAGATACGCAGTATTTT
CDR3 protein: CASSQDPGYADTQYF

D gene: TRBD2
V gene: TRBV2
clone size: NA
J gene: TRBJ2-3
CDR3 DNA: TGTGCCAGCGCACTAGCGGGGGAGACAGATACGCAGTATTTT
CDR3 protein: CASALAGETDTQYF

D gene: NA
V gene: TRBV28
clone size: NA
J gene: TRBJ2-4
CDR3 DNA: TGTGCCAGCAATGCTGGAAGGTACATTCAGTACTTC
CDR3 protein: CASNAGRYIQYF

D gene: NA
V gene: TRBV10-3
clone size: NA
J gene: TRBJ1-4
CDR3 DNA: TGTGCCATCAGCGACAGCGAAAAACTGTTTTTT
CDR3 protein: CAISDSEKLFF

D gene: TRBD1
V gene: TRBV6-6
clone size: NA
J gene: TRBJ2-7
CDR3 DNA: TGTGCCAGCAGTTACGATGGGACAGGGACCTACGAGCAGTACTTC
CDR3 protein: CASSYDGTGTYEQYF

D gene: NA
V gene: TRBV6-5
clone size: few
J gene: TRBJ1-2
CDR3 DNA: TGTGCCAGCAGGTCCCCCCGAGGCTACACCTTC
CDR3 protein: CASRSPRGYTF

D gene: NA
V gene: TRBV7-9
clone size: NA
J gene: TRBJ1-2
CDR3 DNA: TGTGCCAGCAGCCGAAGGGGAGAAGGTTCTAACTATGGCTACACCTTC
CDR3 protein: CASSRRGEGSNYGYTF

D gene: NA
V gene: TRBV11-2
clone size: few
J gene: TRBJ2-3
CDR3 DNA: TGTGCCAGCAGGGGAGACCGGGTCCCCTCGCAGTATTTT
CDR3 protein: CASRGDRVPSQYF

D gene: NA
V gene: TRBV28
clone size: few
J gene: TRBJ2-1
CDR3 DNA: TGTGCCAGCAAGCCGCGAGGACCTAATGAGCAGTTCTTC
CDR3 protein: CASKPRGPNEQFF

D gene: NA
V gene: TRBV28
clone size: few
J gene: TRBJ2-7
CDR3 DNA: TGTGCCAGCAGTAGCAGGGGCAGGGAGCAGTACTTC
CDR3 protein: CASSSRGREQYF

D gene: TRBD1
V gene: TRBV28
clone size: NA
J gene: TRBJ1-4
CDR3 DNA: TGTGCCAGCAGTTCCCCTACCGGGACAGGGGGCGAAAAACTGTTTTTT
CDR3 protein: CASSSPTGTGGEKLFF

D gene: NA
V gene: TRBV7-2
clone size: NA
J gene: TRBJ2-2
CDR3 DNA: TGTGCCAGCAGCTTAATGGCAGGCCCGAACACCGGGGAGCTGTTTTTT
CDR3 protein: CASSLMAGPNTGELFF

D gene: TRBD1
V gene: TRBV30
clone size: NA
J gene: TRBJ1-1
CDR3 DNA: TGTGCCTGGGTCGCCGGGACAGGGGACACTGAAGCTTTCTTT
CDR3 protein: CAWVAGTGDTEAFF

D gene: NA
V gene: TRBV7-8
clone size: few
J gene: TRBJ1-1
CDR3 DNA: TGTGCCAGCAGCTGGACAGTTTACGACCTCACTGAAGCTTTCTTT
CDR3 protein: CASSWTVYDLTEAFF

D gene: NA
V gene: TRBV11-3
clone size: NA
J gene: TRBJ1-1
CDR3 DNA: TGTGCCATACATCAGCCGGGACACGGCACTGAAGCTTTCTTT
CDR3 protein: CAIHQPGHGTEAFF

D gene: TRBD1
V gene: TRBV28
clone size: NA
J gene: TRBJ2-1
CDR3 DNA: TGTGCCAGCAGGAGGACAGGGTACAATGAGCAGTTCTTC
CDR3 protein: CASRRTGYNEQFF

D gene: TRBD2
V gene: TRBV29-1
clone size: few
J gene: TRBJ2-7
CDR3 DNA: TGCAGCGTTGAACAGAGCGGGAGGGGATCCATAGTCGAGCAGTACTTC
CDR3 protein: CSVEQSGRGSIVEQYF

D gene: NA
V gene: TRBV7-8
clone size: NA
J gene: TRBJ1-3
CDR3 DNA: TGTGCCAGCAGGGGAGGGAGCTCTGGAAACACCATATATTTT
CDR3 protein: CASRGGSSGNTIYF

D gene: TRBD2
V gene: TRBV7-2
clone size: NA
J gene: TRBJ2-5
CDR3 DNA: TGTGCCAGCAGCTTACCTAGCGGGGGGGCAGAGACCCAGTACTTC
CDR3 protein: CASSLPSGGAETQYF

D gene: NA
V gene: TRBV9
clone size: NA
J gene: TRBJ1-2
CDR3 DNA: TGTGCCAGCAGCGTAGCTGGTACGGGTTTAACTGTTGGCTACACCTTC
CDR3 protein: CASSVAGTGLTVGYTF

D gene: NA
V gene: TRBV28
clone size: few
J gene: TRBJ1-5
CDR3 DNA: TGTGCCAGCACAGCCCAAAATCAGCCCCAGCATTTT
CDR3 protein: CASTAQNQPQHF

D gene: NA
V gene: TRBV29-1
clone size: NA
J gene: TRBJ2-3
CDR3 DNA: TGCAGCCTTCTTCCGGGGGACCCCCTCACAGATACGCAGTATTTT
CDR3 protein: CSLLPGDPLTDTQYF

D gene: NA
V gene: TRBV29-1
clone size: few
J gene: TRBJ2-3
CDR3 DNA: TGCACCGCAAAGGGGGGCAGAGATACGCAGTATTTT
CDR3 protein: CTAKGGRDTQYF

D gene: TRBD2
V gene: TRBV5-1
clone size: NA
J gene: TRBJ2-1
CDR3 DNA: TGCGCCAGCAGCCCCTGGGGGGGGGACTCCTACAATGAGCAGTTCTTC
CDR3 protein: CASSPWGGDSYNEQFF

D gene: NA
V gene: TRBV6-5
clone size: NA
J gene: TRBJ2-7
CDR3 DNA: TGTGCCAGCAGTTACCAAACACCGACCAACTCCTACGAGCAGTACTTC
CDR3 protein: CASSYQTPTNSYEQYF

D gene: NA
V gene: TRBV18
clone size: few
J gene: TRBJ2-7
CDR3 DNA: TGTGCCAGCTCACCACGGATACAGGGTGGGCCCTACGAGCAGTACTTC
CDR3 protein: CASSPRIQGGPYEQYF

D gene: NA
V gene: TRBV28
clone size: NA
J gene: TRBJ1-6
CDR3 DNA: TGTGCCAGCAGGCGCGGGGCCTATAATTCACCCCTCCACTTT
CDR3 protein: CASRRGAYNSPLHF

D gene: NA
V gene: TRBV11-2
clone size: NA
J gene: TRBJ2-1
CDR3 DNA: TGTGCCAGCAGCCGGGTGGATGAGCAGTTCTTC
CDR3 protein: CASSRVDEQFF

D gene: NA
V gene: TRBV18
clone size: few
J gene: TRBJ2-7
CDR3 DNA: TGTGCCAGCTCACCCCACGGGGGCGCCCCCTACGAGCAGTACTTC
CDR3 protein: CASSPHGGAPYEQYF

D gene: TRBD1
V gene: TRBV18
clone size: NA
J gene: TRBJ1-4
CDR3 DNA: TGTGCCAGCTCACCCCGACAGGGAAATGAAAAACCGTTTTTT
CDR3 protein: CASSPRQGNEKPFF

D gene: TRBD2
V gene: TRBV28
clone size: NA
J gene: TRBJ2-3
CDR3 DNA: TGTGCCAGCAGCCCCCCCCCGGGACTAGCGGGTGATACGCAGTATTTT
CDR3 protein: CASSPPPGLAGDTQYF

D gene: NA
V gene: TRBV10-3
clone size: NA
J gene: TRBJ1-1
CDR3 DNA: TGTGCCATCAGTGAGTGGGACCGGGGGAACACTGAAGCTTTCTTT
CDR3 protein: CAISEWDRGNTEAFF

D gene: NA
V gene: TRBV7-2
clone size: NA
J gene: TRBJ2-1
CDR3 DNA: TGTGCCAGCTCCCCACCCCCGGTCAATGAGCAGTTCTTC
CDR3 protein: CASSPPPVNEQFF

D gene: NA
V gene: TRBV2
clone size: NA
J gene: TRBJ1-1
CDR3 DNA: TGTGCCAGCAGTGAAGCGCTAAGGGCGCGGGACACTGAAGCTTTCTTT
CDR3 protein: CASSEALRARDTEAFF